What follows is one T cell receptor (beta chain) and its context. Antigen specificity is unknown. This record comes from a study of shared clonotypes between healthy human individuals. Overall study results and limits: The sharing of approximately 4.6% of naive CD4 clonotypes was seen across a handful of donors.

Per the germline V gene, CDR1 is SGHTA and CDR2 is FQGTGA. The V and J ends lost 4 bases and 3 bases, in that order; junction bases with no gene match: 2. The CDR3 has 13 residues. Replicate sorted-subset PCRs were loaded with roughly 190 ng DNA, 30,000 or so T cell genomes. Here immunoSEQ multiplex PCR was the method, and the copy in TCRdb shows in-frame clones only, minus some. The sample holds about 1.1 million clones; about 80% are singletons and the top ten take 0.6% to 0.7%. Only Caucasian adults living in Nashville, Tennessee served as donors. The chain joins TRBV7-3 to TRBJ1-2, with 7 bases matching TRBD1. This clonotype originated in a man younger than 30 in good health. Some clones in this sample may be carry-over from other donors' samples. The sample consisted of memory CD4+ T cells from PBMCs. Subset meaning: CD45RA-negative fraction. The CDR3: CASSSTGYYGYTF. For the CDR3, the DNA is TGTGCCAGCAGCTCGACAGGGTACTATGGCTACACCTTC.